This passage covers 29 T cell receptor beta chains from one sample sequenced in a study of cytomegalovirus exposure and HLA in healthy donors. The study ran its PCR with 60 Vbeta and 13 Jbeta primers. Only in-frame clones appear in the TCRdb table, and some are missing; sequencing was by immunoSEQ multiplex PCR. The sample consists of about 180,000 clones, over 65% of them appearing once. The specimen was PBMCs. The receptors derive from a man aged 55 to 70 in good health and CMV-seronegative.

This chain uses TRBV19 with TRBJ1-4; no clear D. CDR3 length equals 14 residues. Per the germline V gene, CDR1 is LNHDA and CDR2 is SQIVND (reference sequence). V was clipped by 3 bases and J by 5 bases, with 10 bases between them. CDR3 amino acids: CASSIRTANEKLFF. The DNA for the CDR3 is TGTGCCAGTAGTATTAGAACTGCCAATGAAAAACTGTTTTTT.

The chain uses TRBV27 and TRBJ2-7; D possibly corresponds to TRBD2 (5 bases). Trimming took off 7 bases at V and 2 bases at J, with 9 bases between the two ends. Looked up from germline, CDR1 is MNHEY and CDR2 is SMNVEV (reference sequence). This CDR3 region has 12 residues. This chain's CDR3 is CASMSGAYEQYF. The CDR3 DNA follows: TGTGCCAGCATGTCCGGGGCCTACGAGCAGTACTTC.

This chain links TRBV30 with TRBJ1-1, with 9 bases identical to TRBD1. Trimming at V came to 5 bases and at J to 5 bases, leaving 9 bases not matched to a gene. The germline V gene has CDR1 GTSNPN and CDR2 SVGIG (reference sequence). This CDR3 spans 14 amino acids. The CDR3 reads CAWVKTGGRTEAFF. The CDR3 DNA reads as TGTGCCTGGGTAAAAACAGGGGGCAGGACTGAAGCTTTCTTT.

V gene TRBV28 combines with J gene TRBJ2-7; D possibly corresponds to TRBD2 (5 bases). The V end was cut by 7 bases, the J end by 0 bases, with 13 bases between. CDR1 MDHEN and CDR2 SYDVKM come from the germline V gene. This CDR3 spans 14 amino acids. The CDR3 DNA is TGTGCCAGCACCCCAATAGCGAACTCCTACGAGCAGTACTTC. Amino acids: CASTPIANSYEQYF.

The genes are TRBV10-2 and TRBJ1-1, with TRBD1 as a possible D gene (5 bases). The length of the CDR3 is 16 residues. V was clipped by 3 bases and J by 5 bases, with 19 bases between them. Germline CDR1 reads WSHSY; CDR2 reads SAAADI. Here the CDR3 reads CASSDSWLDRNTEAFF. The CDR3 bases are TGCGCCAGCAGTGATAGTTGGCTTGACAGAAATACTGAAGCTTTCTTT.

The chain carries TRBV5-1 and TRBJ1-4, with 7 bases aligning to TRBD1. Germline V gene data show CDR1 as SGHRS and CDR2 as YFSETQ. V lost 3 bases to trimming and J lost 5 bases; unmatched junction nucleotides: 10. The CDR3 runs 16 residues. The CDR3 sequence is CASSWSSGGRNEKLFF. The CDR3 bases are TGCGCCAGCAGCTGGAGCTCAGGGGGTAGGAATGAAAAACTGTTTTTT.

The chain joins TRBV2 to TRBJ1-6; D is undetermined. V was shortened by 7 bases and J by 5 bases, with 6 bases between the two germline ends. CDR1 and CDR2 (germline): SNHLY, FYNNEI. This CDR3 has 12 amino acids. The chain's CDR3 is CASNQDNSPLHF. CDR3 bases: TGTGCCAGCAACCAGGATAATTCACCCCTCCACTTT.

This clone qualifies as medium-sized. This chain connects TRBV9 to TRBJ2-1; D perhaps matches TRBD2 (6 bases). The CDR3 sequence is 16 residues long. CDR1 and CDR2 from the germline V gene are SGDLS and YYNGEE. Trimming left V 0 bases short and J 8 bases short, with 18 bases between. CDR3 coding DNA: TGTGCCAGCAGCGTAGAAGGAGGGTCAATGGTCGATGAGCAGTTCTTC. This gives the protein CASSVEGGSMVDEQFF.

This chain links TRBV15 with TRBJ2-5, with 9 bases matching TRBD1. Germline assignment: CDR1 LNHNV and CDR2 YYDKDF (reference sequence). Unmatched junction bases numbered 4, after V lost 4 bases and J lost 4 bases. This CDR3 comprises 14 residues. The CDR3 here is CATSMDRGPETQYF. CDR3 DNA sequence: TGTGCCACCAGCATGGACAGGGGTCCAGAGACCCAGTACTTC.

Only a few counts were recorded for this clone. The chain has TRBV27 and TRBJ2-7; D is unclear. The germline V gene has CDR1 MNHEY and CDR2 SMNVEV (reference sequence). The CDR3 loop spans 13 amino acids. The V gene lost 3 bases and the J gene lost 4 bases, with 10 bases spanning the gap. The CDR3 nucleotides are TGTGCCAGCAGTTTTGAATCGCGTTACGAGCAGTACTTC. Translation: CASSFESRYEQYF.

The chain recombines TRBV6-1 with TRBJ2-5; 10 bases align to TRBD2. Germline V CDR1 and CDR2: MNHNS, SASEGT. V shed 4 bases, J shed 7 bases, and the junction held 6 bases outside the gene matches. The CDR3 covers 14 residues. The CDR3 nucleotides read TGTGCCAGCAGTGCGAGCGGGGGGGAAGGGACCCAGTACTTC. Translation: CASSASGGEGTQYF.

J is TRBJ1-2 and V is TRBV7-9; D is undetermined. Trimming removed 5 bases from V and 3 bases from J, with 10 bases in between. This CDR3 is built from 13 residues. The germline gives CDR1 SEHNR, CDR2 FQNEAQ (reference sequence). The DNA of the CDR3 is TGTGCCAGCAGCATAAGAAGAGACTATGGCTACACCTTC. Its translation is CASSIRRDYGYTF. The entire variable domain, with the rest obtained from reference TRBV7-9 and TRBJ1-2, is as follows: DTGVSQNPRHKITKRGQNVTFRCDPISEHNRLYWYRQTLGQGPEFLTYFQNEAQLEKSRLLSDRFSAERPKGSFSTLEIQRTEQGDSAMYLCASSIRRDYGYTFGSGTRLTVV.

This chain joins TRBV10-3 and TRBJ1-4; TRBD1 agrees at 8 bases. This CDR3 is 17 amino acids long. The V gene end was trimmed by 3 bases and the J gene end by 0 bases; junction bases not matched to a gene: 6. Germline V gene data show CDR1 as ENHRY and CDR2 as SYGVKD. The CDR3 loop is CAISDPDRVPTNEKLFF. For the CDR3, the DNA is TGTGCCATCAGTGACCCGGACAGGGTACCAACTAATGAAAAACTGTTTTTT.

The CDR3 here is CASRAGTGPTEAFF. The CDR3 region has the DNA TGCGCCAGCAGGGCCGGGACAGGGCCCACTGAAGCTTTCTTT. The genes are TRBV5-1 and TRBJ1-1, with 9 bases fitting TRBD1. The CDR3 sequence is 14 residues long. The V gene's germline CDR1 is SGHRS and CDR2 YFSETQ. Unmatched junction bases numbered 6, after V lost 5 bases and J lost 4 bases.

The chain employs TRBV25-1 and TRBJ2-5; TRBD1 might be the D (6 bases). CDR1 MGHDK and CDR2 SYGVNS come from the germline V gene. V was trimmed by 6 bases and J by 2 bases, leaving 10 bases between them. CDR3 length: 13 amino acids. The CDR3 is CASRRTGQETQYF. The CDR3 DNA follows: TGTGCCAGCAGACGTACAGGGCAAGAGACCCAGTACTTC.

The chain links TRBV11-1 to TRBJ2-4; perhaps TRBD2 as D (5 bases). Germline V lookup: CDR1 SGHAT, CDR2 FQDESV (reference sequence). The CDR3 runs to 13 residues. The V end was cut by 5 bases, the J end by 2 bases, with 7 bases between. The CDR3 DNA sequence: TGTGCCAGCAGCACCGGGACCAAAAACATTCAGTACTTC. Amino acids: CASSTGTKNIQYF.

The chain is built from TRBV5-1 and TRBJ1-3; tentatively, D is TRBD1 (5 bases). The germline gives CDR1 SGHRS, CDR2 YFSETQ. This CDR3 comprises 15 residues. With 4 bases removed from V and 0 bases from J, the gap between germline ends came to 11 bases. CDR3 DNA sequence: TGCGCCAGCAGCCCAGGGATTAGCTCTGGAAACACCATATATTTT. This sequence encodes CASSPGISSGNTIYF.

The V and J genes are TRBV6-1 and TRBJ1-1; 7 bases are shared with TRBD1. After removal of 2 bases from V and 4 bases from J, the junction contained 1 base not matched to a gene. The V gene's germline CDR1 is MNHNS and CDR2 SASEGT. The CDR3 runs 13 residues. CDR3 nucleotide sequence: TGTGCCAGCAGTGAAACAGGGGTCACTGAAGCTTTCTTT. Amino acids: CASSETGVTEAFF.

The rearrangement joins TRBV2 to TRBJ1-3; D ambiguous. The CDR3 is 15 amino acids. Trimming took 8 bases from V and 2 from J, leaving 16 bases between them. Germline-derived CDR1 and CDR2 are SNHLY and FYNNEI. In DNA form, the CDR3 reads TGTGCCAGCCTCGTGGACTCCTTGCCTGGAAACACCATATATTTT. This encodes CASLVDSLPGNTIYF.

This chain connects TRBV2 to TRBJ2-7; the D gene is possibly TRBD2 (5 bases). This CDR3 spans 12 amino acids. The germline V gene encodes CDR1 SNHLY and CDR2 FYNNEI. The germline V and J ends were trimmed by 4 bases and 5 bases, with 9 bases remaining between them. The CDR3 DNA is TGTGCCAGCAGTGTGGGAGAAAACGAGCAGTACTTC. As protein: CASSVGENEQYF.

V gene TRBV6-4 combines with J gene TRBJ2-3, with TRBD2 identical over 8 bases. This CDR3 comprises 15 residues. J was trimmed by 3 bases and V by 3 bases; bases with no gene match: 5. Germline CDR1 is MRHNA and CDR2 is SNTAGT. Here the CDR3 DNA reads TGTGCCAGCAGTGAAGGGACTAGTTTAACAGATACGCAGTATTTT. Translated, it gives CASSEGTSLTDTQYF.

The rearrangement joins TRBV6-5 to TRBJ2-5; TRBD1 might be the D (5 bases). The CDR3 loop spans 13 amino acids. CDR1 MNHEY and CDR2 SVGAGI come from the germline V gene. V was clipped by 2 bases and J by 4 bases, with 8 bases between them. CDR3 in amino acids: CASSYRGGETQYF. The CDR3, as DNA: TGTGCCAGCAGTTACAGGGGTGGAGAGACCCAGTACTTC.

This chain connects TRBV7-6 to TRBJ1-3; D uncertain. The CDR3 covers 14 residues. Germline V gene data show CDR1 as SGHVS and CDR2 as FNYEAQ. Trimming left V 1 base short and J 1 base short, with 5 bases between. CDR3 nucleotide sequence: TGTGCCAGCAGCTTAGGAGAATCTGGAAACACCATATATTTT. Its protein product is CASSLGESGNTIYF.

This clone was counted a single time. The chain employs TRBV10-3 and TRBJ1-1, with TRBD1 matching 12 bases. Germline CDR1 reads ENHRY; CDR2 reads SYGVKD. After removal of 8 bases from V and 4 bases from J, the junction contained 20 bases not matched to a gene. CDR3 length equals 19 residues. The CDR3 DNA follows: TGTGCCATCGGCGGGACAGGGGGCCTGAAACCCTCTCGGAGCACTGAAGCTTTCTTT. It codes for CAIGGTGGLKPSRSTEAFF.

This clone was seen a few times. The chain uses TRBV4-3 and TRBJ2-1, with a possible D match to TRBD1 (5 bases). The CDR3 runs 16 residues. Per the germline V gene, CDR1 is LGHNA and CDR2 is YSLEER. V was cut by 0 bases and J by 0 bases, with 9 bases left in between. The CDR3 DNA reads TGCGCCAGCAGCCAAGATTCGACAGTCTCCTACAATGAGCAGTTCTTC. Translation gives CASSQDSTVSYNEQFF.

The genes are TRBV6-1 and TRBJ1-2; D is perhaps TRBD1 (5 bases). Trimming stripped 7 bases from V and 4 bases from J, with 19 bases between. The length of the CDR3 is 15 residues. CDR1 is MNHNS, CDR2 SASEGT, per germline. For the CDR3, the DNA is TGTGCCAGCAACCATACCAGACAGCGACCCTATGGCTACACCTTC. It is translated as CASNHTRQRPYGYTF.

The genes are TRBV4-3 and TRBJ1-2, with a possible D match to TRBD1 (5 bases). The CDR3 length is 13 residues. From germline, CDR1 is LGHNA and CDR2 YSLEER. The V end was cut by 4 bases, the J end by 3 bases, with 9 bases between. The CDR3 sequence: CASSPGGDYGYTF. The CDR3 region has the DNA TGCGCCAGCAGCCCCGGGGGTGACTATGGCTACACCTTC.

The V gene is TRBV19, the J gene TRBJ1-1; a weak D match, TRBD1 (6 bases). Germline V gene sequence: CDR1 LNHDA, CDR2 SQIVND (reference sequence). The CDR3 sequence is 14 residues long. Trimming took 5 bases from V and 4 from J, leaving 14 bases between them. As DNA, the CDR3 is TGTGCCAGTAGTTCCGGACAGTATACCACTGAAGCTTTCTTT. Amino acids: CASSSGQYTTEAFF.

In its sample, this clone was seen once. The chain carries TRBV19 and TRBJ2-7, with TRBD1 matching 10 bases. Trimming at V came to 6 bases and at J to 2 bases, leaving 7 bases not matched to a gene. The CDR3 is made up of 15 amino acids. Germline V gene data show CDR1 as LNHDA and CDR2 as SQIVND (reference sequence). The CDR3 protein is CASRSRTGGTYEQYF. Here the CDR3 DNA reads TGTGCCAGTAGATCCCGGACAGGGGGAACCTACGAGCAGTACTTC.